What follows is one T cell receptor beta chain and its context. Its specificity is not known. Generation of TCR cDNA used 5'RACE template switching (which added a universal primer site and UMIs). TCRdb analysed the 5' RACE reads with MiXCR anew, one entry per CDR3 protein. The sample records some 420,000 distinct CDR3 sequences, roughly a sixth being singletons. The sample is drawn from a study of T cells after yellow fever vaccination. Overall study findings and caveats: Reappearance after the booster was observed for most primary-vaccination clones (roughly 96% CD4, roughly 90% CD8).

The sequenced sample was PBMCs, obtained before the yellow fever booster vaccination. This clonotype was sampled from a young man who received the YFV17D yellow fever vaccine.

The CDR3 reads CASSFRGGASTDTQYF. In nucleotides, the CDR3 is TGTGCCAGCAGTTTCAGGGGAGGGGCCAGCACAGATACGCAGTATTTT. The gene calls are TRBV12-3 or TRBV12-4 and TRBJ2-3; D is perhaps TRBD2 (7 bases). V was cut by 3 bases and J by 0 bases, with 13 bases left in between. The CDR3 length is 16 residues.